This is a list of T cell receptor beta chains from one sample in a study of beta chain features in type 1 diabetes. Repertoires were generated with immunoSEQ multiplex PCR, while TCRdb's copy carries only in-frame clones and drops some. This sample has 120,000 to 150,000 clones, with approximately 9.8% found just once. The source material was central memory CD4+ T cells from blood. The receptors shown here come from a middle-aged woman in good health. The CDR3 runs from the conserved cysteine through the conserved F or W. The order of the fields is D gene, J gene, V gene, clone size, CDR3 DNA, CDR3 protein. The D gene is left open where the match is weak. The size entry is marked missing in some rows and otherwise reads once, few, many or a size class.

D: TRBD1
J: TRBJ2-5
V: TRBV5-4
size: few
DNA: TGTGCCAGCAGCTCCTGGGACAGGGGGGAAAGAGAGACCCAGTACTTC
CDR3: CASSSWDRGERETQYF

D: .
J: TRBJ2-7
V: TRBV7-2
size: .
DNA: TGTGCCAGCAGCTTAATTCGCGCCGAGCAGTACTTC
CDR3: CASSLIRAEQYF

D: TRBD1
J: TRBJ1-4
V: TRBV7-2
size: few
DNA: TGTGCCAGCAGCACATCCGGGGGGACAGGGAGGGCAAAACTGTTTTTT
CDR3: CASSTSGGTGRAKLFF

D: .
J: TRBJ1-5
V: TRBV19
size: .
DNA: TGTGCCAGCAGAAAATACCCACCAGGCGATCAGCCCCAGCATTTT
CDR3: CASRKYPPGDQPQHF

D: .
J: TRBJ1-1
V: TRBV7-9
size: .
DNA: TGTGCCAGCAGCCACTCCGGGGGGATGAACACTGAAGCTTTCTTT
CDR3: CASSHSGGMNTEAFF

D: TRBD1
J: TRBJ1-2
V: TRBV18
size: .
DNA: TGTGCCAGCTCACCGGACAGGGAGGGAGGCTACACCTTC
CDR3: CASSPDREGGYTF

D: TRBD1
J: TRBJ2-7
V: TRBV5-1
size: .
DNA: TGCGCCAGCAGCTCACCGGGTGGGACAGGGCTCAACGAGCAGTACTTC
CDR3: CASSSPGGTGLNEQYF

D: TRBD1
J: TRBJ2-3
V: TRBV7-2
size: .
DNA: TGTGCCAGCAGCTTAGGCAGGGGGAGAGGCACAGATACGCAGTATTTT
CDR3: CASSLGRGRGTDTQYF

D: TRBD2
J: TRBJ2-1
V: TRBV7-2
size: .
DNA: TGTGCCAGCAGATACGGGGGGGGGACAAATGAGCAGTTCTTC
CDR3: CASRYGGGTNEQFF

D: .
J: TRBJ2-1
V: TRBV7-9
size: .
DNA: TGTGCCAGCACCTCGGGGGGCGATGAGCAGTTCTTC
CDR3: CASTSGGDEQFF

D: TRBD2
J: TRBJ2-7
V: TRBV5-4
size: .
DNA: TGTGCCAGCAGCTTGGACCTAGCGGGGGAGTACGAGCAGTACTTC
CDR3: CASSLDLAGEYEQYF

D: .
J: TRBJ2-7
V: TRBV30
size: few
DNA: TGTGCCTGGGGAGGACAGCGACTCCCCCCCTACGAGCAGTACTTC
CDR3: CAWGGQRLPPYEQYF

D: .
J: TRBJ1-4
V: TRBV5-1
size: .
DNA: TGCGCCAGCAGTTCCACAGGGCTAATGAATGAAAAACTGTTTTTT
CDR3: CASSSTGLMNEKLFF

D: .
J: TRBJ2-7
V: TRBV19
size: .
DNA: TGTGCCAGTAGTACCCAGCGGGCGGGAACCTACGAGCAGTACTTC
CDR3: CASSTQRAGTYEQYF

D: TRBD2
J: TRBJ2-7
V: TRBV18
size: few
DNA: TGTGCCAGCTCACCTAGGGGAGGGTCCAGCTCCTACGAGCAGTACTTC
CDR3: CASSPRGGSSSYEQYF

D: TRBD1
J: TRBJ2-7
V: TRBV5-1
size: .
DNA: TGCGCCGGCAGCTTGGCTGGGACAGGGGTGGACGAGCAGTACTTC
CDR3: CAGSLAGTGVDEQYF

D: TRBD2
J: TRBJ2-3
V: TRBV7-2
size: few
DNA: TGTGCCAGCATCTGGGCTAGCGGGGGGGATACGCAGTATTTT
CDR3: CASIWASGGDTQYF

D: TRBD2
J: TRBJ2-7
V: TRBV7-2
size: .
DNA: TGTGCCAGCAGCTTAGTCGGGGGACTAGCCTACGAGCAGTACTTC
CDR3: CASSLVGGLAYEQYF

D: TRBD2
J: TRBJ2-3
V: TRBV7-9
size: few
DNA: TGTGCCAGCTCCCTCAGCGGGGTGAGCACAGATACGCAGTATTTT
CDR3: CASSLSGVSTDTQYF

D: .
J: TRBJ2-5
V: TRBV5-1
size: few
DNA: TGCGCCAGCAGCTTAGAGGAAACTGTGGGGACCCAGTACTTC
CDR3: CASSLEETVGTQYF

D: .
J: TRBJ2-5
V: TRBV11-1
size: few
DNA: TGTGCCAGCAGCAAAGGGACAATAAAAGAGACCCAGTACTTC
CDR3: CASSKGTIKETQYF

D: TRBD2
J: TRBJ2-5
V: TRBV28
size: .
DNA: TGTGCCAGCAGTTCCCCTAGCGGAGGTCAAGAGACCCAGTACTTC
CDR3: CASSSPSGGQETQYF

D: .
J: TRBJ2-5
V: TRBV5-1
size: .
DNA: TGCGCCAGCAGCCGAATAGAACAGCAGGCGGAGACCCAGTACTTC
CDR3: CASSRIEQQAETQYF

D: .
J: TRBJ2-1
V: TRBV19
size: .
DNA: TGTGCCAGTAACACGTGGGGGGACAGATACAATGAGCAGTTCTTC
CDR3: CASNTWGDRYNEQFF

D: TRBD1
J: TRBJ1-5
V: TRBV18
size: few
DNA: TGTGCCAGCTCAACGGATGAACAGGGGGCTAGGAATCAGCCCCAGCATTTT
CDR3: CASSTDEQGARNQPQHF

D: TRBD2
J: TRBJ2-1
V: TRBV7-2
size: few
DNA: TGTGCCAGCACCCCGGGACTAGCGGGGGGGCCCCGGAATGAGCAGTTCTTC
CDR3: CASTPGLAGGPRNEQFF

D: .
J: TRBJ2-3
V: TRBV23-1
size: many
DNA: TGCGCCAGCAGTCAAGGGCAGTGCACAGATACGCAGTATTTT
CDR3: CASSQGQCTDTQYF

D: .
J: TRBJ1-2
V: TRBV6-5
size: few
DNA: TGTGCCAGCAGTTACTCGTCAGCTAACTATGGCTACACCTTC
CDR3: CASSYSSANYGYTF

D: .
J: TRBJ2-2
V: TRBV5-4
size: .
DNA: TGTGCCAGCAGCATAGGACAAAGTCGCGCCGGGGAGCTGTTTTTT
CDR3: CASSIGQSRAGELFF

D: .
J: TRBJ2-2
V: TRBV12-5
size: .
DNA: TGTGCTAGTGGTTTGGTGCTCGATAGCGCCGGGGAGCTGTTTTTT
CDR3: CASGLVLDSAGELFF

D: .
J: TRBJ2-7
V: TRBV4-2
size: .
DNA: TGTGCCAGCAGCCTCACGCCCCGCCAGGGACTCCCGAGAGTGACTCCCGAGCAGTACTTC
CDR3: CASSLTPRQGLPRVTPEQYF

D: TRBD2
J: TRBJ2-3
V: TRBV5-6
size: .
DNA: TGTGCCAGCACCCTCACCCTAGCGGGGGATAGCACAGATACGCAGTATTTT
CDR3: CASTLTLAGDSTDTQYF

D: TRBD2
J: TRBJ2-7
V: TRBV7-2
size: .
DNA: TGTGCCAGCAGCTTAAAGACTAGCTTCCCGGGGGAGCAGTACTTC
CDR3: CASSLKTSFPGEQYF

D: .
J: TRBJ2-7
V: TRBV6-5
size: few
DNA: TGTGCCAGCAGTGACGACTGGTTGGGCTACGAGCAGTACTTC
CDR3: CASSDDWLGYEQYF

D: .
J: TRBJ1-5
V: TRBV12-5
size: .
DNA: TGTGCTAGTCGCGCTTATAGCAATCAGCCCCAGCATTTT
CDR3: CASRAYSNQPQHF

D: .
J: TRBJ1-1
V: TRBV6-5
size: few
DNA: TGTGCCAGCAGTTTCGGGGGGTGGAACACTGAAGCTTTCTTT
CDR3: CASSFGGWNTEAFF

D: TRBD1
J: TRBJ1-2
V: TRBV19
size: few
DNA: TGTGCCAGTAGTATCCCGGGACAGGGCTGGGGCTACACCTTC
CDR3: CASSIPGQGWGYTF

D: .
J: TRBJ1-2
V: TRBV7-6
size: few
DNA: TGTGCCAGCAGCCCGGGAAGGGAGTATGGCTACACCTTC
CDR3: CASSPGREYGYTF

D: TRBD1
J: TRBJ2-5
V: TRBV18
size: .
DNA: TGTGCCAGCTCACCGGGACAGGGGTTAGAGACCCAGTACTTC
CDR3: CASSPGQGLETQYF

D: TRBD2
J: TRBJ2-5
V: TRBV18
size: .
DNA: TGTGCCAGCTCACCTGGACTAGCGGGGGAGACCCAGTACTTC
CDR3: CASSPGLAGETQYF

D: .
J: TRBJ2-3
V: TRBV14
size: .
DNA: TGTGCCAGCAGCCAAGGGGCTAGCGTTAGCACAGATACGCAGTATTTT
CDR3: CASSQGASVSTDTQYF

D: TRBD1
J: TRBJ2-2
V: TRBV10-3
size: few
DNA: TGTGCCATCAGAAGACAGGGACAGGGGGCCGGGGAGCTGTTTTTT
CDR3: CAIRRQGQGAGELFF

D: TRBD1
J: TRBJ1-6
V: TRBV7-2
size: few
DNA: TGTGCCAGCAGCGCGCGGGCCGGGACAGGGCTTTCACCCCTCCACTTT
CDR3: CASSARAGTGLSPLHF

D: .
J: TRBJ1-2
V: TRBV5-6
size: few
DNA: TGTGCCAGCAGCTTGGTGGGACTGATCCTAGACTATGGCTACACCTTC
CDR3: CASSLVGLILDYGYTF

D: TRBD2
J: TRBJ2-5
V: TRBV6-6
size: few
DNA: TGTGCCAGCAGTCGGGGGGGGGAAGAGACCCAGTACTTC
CDR3: CASSRGGEETQYF

D: .
J: TRBJ1-1
V: TRBV5-1
size: few
DNA: TGCGCCAGCAGCTTGTTGAGGTCCCCTGCCTTTAACACTGAAGCTTTCTTT
CDR3: CASSLLRSPAFNTEAFF

D: .
J: TRBJ2-3
V: TRBV6-1
size: few
DNA: TGTGCCAGCAGTGTGAGTCGCACTCCCACAGATACGCAGTATTTT
CDR3: CASSVSRTPTDTQYF

D: TRBD1
J: TRBJ2-2
V: TRBV7-2
size: .
DNA: TGTGCCAGCAGTTTCACAGGGGTAGCGAACACCGGGGAGCTGTTTTTT
CDR3: CASSFTGVANTGELFF

D: TRBD1
J: TRBJ1-5
V: TRBV10-3
size: many
DNA: TGTGCCATCGCGGAGGGGACAGGATTCAATCAGCCCCAGCATTTT
CDR3: CAIAEGTGFNQPQHF

D: TRBD1
J: TRBJ2-2
V: TRBV18
size: .
DNA: TGTGCCAGCTCACCACCGGCTACAGGGGGGTCCGGGGAGCTGTTTTTT
CDR3: CASSPPATGGSGELFF

D: TRBD2
J: TRBJ2-3
V: TRBV6-5
size: few
DNA: TGTGCCAGCAGTTACAATGGGGGACTAGTGTCAGATACGCAGTATTTT
CDR3: CASSYNGGLVSDTQYF

D: .
J: TRBJ2-7
V: TRBV7-2
size: many
DNA: TGTGCCAGCGGGGTCGGGGTCGCGAACGAGCAGTACTTC
CDR3: CASGVGVANEQYF